Following are 12 T cell receptor beta chains from one sample sequenced in a study of CD8 T cells in ankylosing spondylitis. TCRdb called the 5' RACE reads again in MiXCR, with one record for every CDR3 protein. The sample lists around 180,000 distinct CDR3 sequences, around a sixth seen once, with roughly 4% in the top ten. The sample consisted of blood, either unsorted or a sorted T cell fraction (not recorded which). These receptors all come from a male donor under 30 with ankylosing spondylitis or in good health (not recorded which).

Many counts were recorded for this clonotype. The chain employs TRBV30 and TRBJ2-7, with unresolved D. The CDR3 contains 11 residues. Trimming removed 2 bases at V and 6 bases at J, with 8 bases between. Germline assignment: CDR1 GTSNPN and CDR2 SVGIG (reference sequence). DNA of the CDR3: TGTGCCTGGAGTATCGGATCCGAGCAGTACGTC. Its protein is CAWSIGSEQYV.

V usage is TRBV29-1 and J usage is TRBJ2-5; 7 nucleotides agree with TRBD2. This CDR3 has 13 residues. Losses at the gene ends were 6 bases for V and 2 bases for J; bases not matched to a gene: 6. CDR1 is SQVTM, CDR2 ANQGSEA, per germline. The CDR3 sequence is CSVSPGLQETQYF. DNA of the CDR3: TGCAGCGTGTCTCCGGGACTACAAGAGACCCAGTACTTC.

This clonotype has a count of ten or more. The chain is built from TRBV12-3 or TRBV12-4 and TRBJ2-2, with 9 bases that match TRBD2. Losses at the gene ends were 4 bases for V and 4 bases for J; bases not matched to a gene: 4. This CDR3 is 15 amino acids long. CDR3 residues: CASSWSSGITGELFF. As DNA, the CDR3 is TGTGCCAGCAGTTGGTCTAGCGGGATCACCGGGGAGCTGTTTTTT.

The chain is built from TRBV6-2 or TRBV6-3 and TRBJ2-7; TRBD1 matches at 8 bases. J was trimmed by 7 bases and V by 6 bases; bases with no gene match: 14. Germline CDR1 reads MNHEY; CDR2 reads SVGEGT. The CDR3 loop spans 15 amino acids. The CDR3 protein is CASRDPGQEFEEQYF. The CDR3 DNA follows: TGTGCCAGCAGAGATCCGGGACAGGAATTTGAGGAGCAGTACTTC.

In its sample, this clonotype was seen many times. The chain employs TRBV10-3 and TRBJ2-1; unclear D gene. Trimming took 6 bases from V and 0 from J, leaving 12 bases between them. The CDR3 extends over 15 amino acids. Germline lookup yields CDR1 ENHRY and CDR2 SYGVKD. CDR3 DNA sequence: TGTGCCATCAGCCCTGCGGCAAGCTCCTACAATGAGCAGTTCTTC. As protein: CAISPAASSYNEQFF.

This clonotype was counted many times. The rearrangement joins TRBV11-2 to TRBJ2-7; D not certain. The length of the CDR3 is 11 residues. Germline CDR1 reads SGHAT; CDR2 reads FQNNGV. Trimming removed 5 bases from V and 3 bases from J, with 5 bases in between. The CDR3 DNA follows: TGTGCCAGCAGCCACTACTACGAGCAGTACTTC. It translates to CASSHYYEQYF.

Many counts were recorded for this clonotype. The chain uses TRBV7-2 and TRBJ2-7; 8 bases are shared with TRBD2. Unmatched junction bases numbered 12, after V lost 8 bases and J lost 3 bases. Germline V CDR1 and CDR2: SGHTA, FQGNSA. CDR3 size: 15 residues. The CDR3 nucleotides are TGTGCCAGCTCCTTCGGGGCGGGAGGCCACTACGAGCAGTACTTC. This gives the protein CASSFGAGGHYEQYF. Full variable domain (rest looked up from reference TRBV7-2 and TRBJ2-7): GAGVSQSPSNKVTEKGKDVELRCDPISGHTALYWYRQSLGQGLEFLIYFQGNSAPDKSGLPSDRFSAERTGGSVSTLTIQRTQQEDSAVYLCASSFGAGGHYEQYFGPGTRLTVT.

The V call is TRBV12-3 or TRBV12-4, the J call TRBJ2-7, with D possibly TRBD1 on 6 matching bases. The CDR3 totals 13 residues. Trimming removed 6 bases at V and 1 base at J, with 10 bases between. CDR3 sequence reads: CASRITGSYEQYF. The CDR3 DNA follows: TGTGCCAGCAGGATCACAGGGTCCTACGAGCAGTACTTC.

This clonotype was seen many times. The V and J genes are TRBV6-2 or TRBV6-3 and TRBJ1-2; the D is unclear. This CDR3 has 12 residues. Germline CDR1 is MNHEY and CDR2 is SVGEGT. V shed 8 bases and J shed 0 bases, with 7 bases lying between them. The CDR3 DNA reads TGTGCCAGCGCCGTGGCTAACTATGGCTACACCTTC. Residues: CASAVANYGYTF.

This clonotype was recorded many times. The chain combines TRBV6-5 with TRBJ2-1, with 15 bases identical to TRBD2. V lost 2 bases to trimming and J lost 7 bases; unmatched junction nucleotides: 3. There are 16 residues in the CDR3. Germline V gives CDR1 MNHEY, CDR2 SVGAGI. CDR3 in DNA: TGTGCCAGCAGTTACCACGGACTAGCGGGAGGGAATGAGCAGTTCTTC. It codes for CASSYHGLAGGNEQFF.

This clonotype has a count of ten or more. The chain has TRBV4-2 and TRBJ2-3; 9 bases line up with TRBD2. V was clipped by 0 bases and J by 1 base; unmatched bases: 5. The CDR3 extends over 17 amino acids. CDR1 is LGHNA and CDR2 is YNFKEQ in the germline V gene. The CDR3 sequence is CASSQEGASGGTDTQYF. The CDR3 DNA sequence: TGTGCCAGCAGCCAAGAAGGGGCTAGCGGGGGCACAGATACGCAGTATTTT.

This clonotype occurred many times. V gene TRBV5-1 combines with J gene TRBJ2-4; D is possibly TRBD1 or TRBD2 (5 bases each). The CDR3 totals 16 residues. The germline gives CDR1 SGHRS, CDR2 YFSETQ. Trimming removed 0 bases at V and 5 bases at J, with 15 bases between. CDR3 nucleotide sequence: TGCGCCAGCAGCTTGGTTGGGGGTGGACGGCAAAACATTCAGTACTTC. Translated: CASSLVGGGRQNIQYF.